This T cell receptor (beta chain) was sequenced in a study of shared clonotypes between healthy human individuals. Overall study context: CD4 naive and memory got three plates each, CD8 naive two, CD8 memory one. Study observations and caveats: Among donors, clonotype sharing was expected to be affected by sequencing depth.

About this clone: Its target is not known.

V dropped 5 bases and J dropped 0 bases, with 17 bases sitting between them. CDR3 length equals 17 residues. Looked up from germline, CDR1 is MDHEN and CDR2 is SYDVKM. Around 30,000 T cell genomes (roughly 190 ng DNA) went into each sorted-subset replicate. The assay was immunoSEQ multiplex PCR, and TCRdb's table has in-frame clones only and misses some. The sample has about 2.4 million clones, 80% to 95% seen once; the top ten hold 0.36%. The receptor was derived from a man between 18 and 29 years old in good health. Some clones in this sample may be carry-over from other donors' samples. The source material was naive CD4+ T cells from PBMCs. The sample's subset: CD45RA+ positively selected. This rearrangement joins TRBV28 to TRBJ2-1, with a tentative D call TRBD1 (6 bases). DNA of the CDR3: TGTGCCAGCAGTCCCCCGACAGGTCTGTACTCCTACAATGAGCAGTTCTTC. This sequence encodes CASSPPTGLYSYNEQFF.